The 31 T cell receptor beta chains listed next were all sequenced from one sample in a study of cytomegalovirus exposure and HLA in healthy donors. The PCR used 60 Vbeta and 13 Jbeta primers. Assay used: immunoSEQ multiplex PCR; TCRdb lists only in-frame clones, some missing. The sample lists 120,000 to 150,000 clones, roughly 87% occurring once. Specimen: PBMCs. The receptors originated from a middle-aged woman in good health and CMV-seronegative.

The rearrangement links TRBV10-3 to TRBJ2-3; 11 bases fit TRBD2. This CDR3 contains 16 residues. The germline V gene has CDR1 ENHRY and CDR2 SYGVKD. V was pared by 5 bases and J by 1 base, with 5 bases of the junction left unmatched. CDR3 bases: TGTGCCATCAGTCCGCCGGGACTAGCGGGCACAGATACGCAGTATTTT. This encodes CAISPPGLAGTDTQYF.

The V and J genes are TRBV6-5 and TRBJ2-5; 8 bases are a match to TRBD2. V shed 5 bases and J 6 bases; nucleotides not matched to a gene: 11. Germline CDR1 MNHEY, CDR2 SVGAGI. The CDR3 sequence is 15 residues long. The CDR3, as DNA: TGTGCCAGCAGTATTCAAAGCGGGAGTTTCAAGACCCAGTACTTC. Protein: CASSIQSGSFKTQYF.

This rearrangement joins TRBV7-9 to TRBJ2-1; perhaps TRBD1 as D (6 bases). CDR3 length: 13 amino acids. In germline, CDR1 is SEHNR, CDR2 FQNEAQ (reference sequence). With 7 bases removed from V and 2 bases from J, the gap between germline ends came to 9 bases. This chain's CDR3 is CASTAGAYNEQFF. The CDR3 bases are TGTGCCAGCACGGCAGGGGCCTACAATGAGCAGTTCTTC.

CDR3 nucleotides: TGTGCCAGCAGCGTAGGGGGCCCGGGACAGGGGAAATCTGAAGCTTTCTTT. Its protein product is CASSVGGPGQGKSEAFF. The chain recombines TRBV9 with TRBJ1-1; TRBD1 aligns across 10 bases. Trimming removed 0 bases from V and 6 bases from J; junction bases left unmatched: 11. Germline assignment: CDR1 SGDLS and CDR2 YYNGEE. CDR3 size: 17 residues.

This sequence joins TRBV6-4 and TRBJ2-1; D is unclear. The germline V gene has CDR1 MRHNA and CDR2 SNTAGT. V gave up 6 bases and J gave up 0 bases, with 9 bases separating them. This CDR3 region has 14 residues. The CDR3 DNA sequence: TGTGCCAGCAGGCTAACGAGCTCCTACAATGAGCAGTTCTTC. Its translation is CASRLTSSYNEQFF.

Turning to this clone: Distinct nucleotide sequences in the sample also encode this CDR3. This sequence joins TRBV7-7 and TRBJ2-1, with D perhaps TRBD1 (5 bases). The V gene lost 3 bases and the J gene lost 4 bases, with 7 bases spanning the gap. The CDR3 contains 13 residues. CDR1 is SSHAT, CDR2 FNYEAQ, per germline (reference sequence). The chain's CDR3 is CASSLGQYNEQFF. For the CDR3, the DNA is TGTGCCAGCAGCTTGGGGCAGTACAATGAGCAGTTCTTC.

The chain combines TRBV13 with TRBJ2-2; TRBD2 matches 8 bases. V shed 5 bases, J shed 1 base, and the junction held 9 bases outside the gene matches. CDR3 length equals 17 residues. The germline CDR1 and CDR2 sequences are PRHDT and FYEKMQ (reference sequence). The CDR3 sequence is CASSAGGLVGNTGELFF. The CDR3 DNA reads as TGTGCCAGCAGCGCGGGGGGCCTAGTCGGGAACACCGGGGAGCTGTTTTTT.

This clone has a handful of counts. J is TRBJ2-1 and V is TRBV9, with D perhaps TRBD2 (7 bases). V was trimmed by 4 bases and J by 8 bases, leaving 16 bases between them. The CDR3 extends over 14 amino acids. Germline lookup yields CDR1 SGDLS and CDR2 YYNGEE. CDR3 sequence (DNA): TGTGCCAGCAGCCCGGTGTTGGGGGGGCATGAGCAGTTCTTC. Its protein is CASSPVLGGHEQFF.

Concerning this clone itself: Relative to the germline gene, one junction end is altered; a read error may explain this. The J gene is TRBJ2-7, the V gene TRBV7-9; 7 bases line up with TRBD1. Looked up from germline, CDR1 is SEHNR and CDR2 is FQNEAQ (reference sequence). CDR3 length equals 16 residues. CDR3 coding DNA: TGTTCCAGCAGCTTAAACTCAGGGGGTACCTCCTACGAGCAGTACTTC. Translating it yields CSSSLNSGGTSYEQYF.

This clone has a single count. The V call is TRBV7-2, the J call TRBJ1-5, with D possibly TRBD1 on 5 matching bases. With 1 base removed from V and 0 bases from J, the gap between germline ends came to 10 bases. The CDR3 covers 16 residues. CDR1 is SGHTA and CDR2 is FQGNSA in the germline V gene. DNA of the CDR3: TGTGCCAGCAGCTTAGTGGGGGGGAATAGCAATCAGCCCCAGCATTTT. Translating gives CASSLVGGNSNQPQHF.

This chain uses TRBV7-6 with TRBJ2-7, with 10 positions matching TRBD1. V lost 5 bases to trimming and J lost 5 bases; unmatched junction nucleotides: 9. There are 15 residues in the CDR3. Germline CDR1 reads SGHVS; CDR2 reads FNYEAQ. Here the CDR3 DNA reads TGTGCCAGCAGCCAGCGACAGGGGGCGCGGGACGAGCAGTACTTC. Residues: CASSQRQGARDEQYF.

As DNA, the CDR3 is TGTGCCAGCAGCTTAGGGGCCCAGGGGCGGGACACTGAAGCTTTCTTT. It encodes CASSLGAQGRDTEAFF. This chain connects TRBV11-3 to TRBJ1-1; a weak D match, TRBD1 (6 bases). This CDR3 spans 16 amino acids. Trimming pared 1 base from V and 3 bases from J, leaving 15 bases between. The germline V gene encodes CDR1 SGHNT and CDR2 YENEEA.

The CDR3 reads CASTDSGRSEQYF. The CDR3, as DNA: TGTGCCAGCACAGATAGCGGGAGGAGCGAGCAGTACTTC. This chain connects TRBV25-1 to TRBJ2-7, with 10 bases identical to TRBD2. Germline assignment: CDR1 MGHDK and CDR2 SYGVNS. The J segment lost 6 bases and the V segment lost 7 bases, leaving 6 bases of the junction unmatched. CDR3 length equals 13 residues.

Concerning this clone itself: Its ends do not fully match the called genes, so a read error is possible. The CDR3 nucleotides read TGTGCTAGCAGCTTGTACGCGGAGGGGGGGCAAGAGACCCAGTACTTC. It specifies CASSLYAEGGQETQYF. This chain uses TRBV7-7 with TRBJ2-5; TRBD2 is a possible D gene (7 bases). CDR1 is SSHAT and CDR2 is FNYEAQ in the germline V gene (reference sequence). The CDR3 is 16 amino acids.

The rearrangement uses TRBV11-1 and TRBJ1-1; D is undetermined. Between the trimmed V and J ends, which lost 5 bases and 1 base, there was a span of 8 bases. The CDR3 loop spans 13 amino acids. Germline V CDR1 and CDR2: SGHAT, FQDESV (reference sequence). CDR3 DNA sequence: TGTGCCAGCAGCCCCGAGAGGAACACTGAAGCTTTCTTT. Amino acids: CASSPERNTEAFF.

This clone was recorded once. The gene calls are TRBV5-1 and TRBJ2-3, with D possibly matching TRBD1 (5 bases). The V end was cut by 2 bases, the J end by 4 bases, with 11 bases between. The CDR3 has 14 residues. Germline V lookup: CDR1 SGHRS, CDR2 YFSETQ. The DNA for the CDR3 is TGCGCCAGCAGCTTAGACAGACAACCAGATACGCAGTATTTT. Encoded protein: CASSLDRQPDTQYF. Supplemented by reference TRBV5-1 and TRBJ2-3, the full variable domain reads KAGVTQTPRYLIKTRGQQVTLSCSPISGHRSVSWYQQTPGQGLQFLFEYFSETQRNKGNFPGRFSGRQFSNSRSEMNVSTLELGDSALYLCASSLDRQPDTQYFGPGTRLTVL.

This chain joins TRBV28 and TRBJ2-7, with 10 positions matching TRBD1. There are 13 residues in the CDR3. Germline values: CDR1 MDHEN, CDR2 SYDVKM. V shed 7 bases and J 2 bases; nucleotides not matched to a gene: 2. The CDR3 sequence is CASMGQGPYEQYF. CDR3 DNA sequence: TGTGCCAGCATGGGACAGGGGCCCTACGAGCAGTACTTC.

The chain combines TRBV5-8 with TRBJ2-3, with a tentative D call TRBD1 (5 bases). CDR1 and CDR2 from the germline V gene are SGHTS and YDEGEE. The CDR3 has 15 amino acids. The V end lost 1 base, the J end lost 2 bases, and 11 bases lay between the germline ends. DNA of the CDR3: TGTGCCAGCAGCTTGTTGGGGCCAGCCACAGATACGCAGTATTTT. This encodes CASSLLGPATDTQYF.

A few counts support this clone. CDR3 amino acids: CASSLGEKAFF. For the CDR3, the DNA is TGTGCCAGCAGCCTCGGGGAAAAAGCTTTCTTT. The rearrangement links TRBV7-9 to TRBJ1-1; D is unclear. Trimming left V 5 bases short and J 9 bases short, with 10 bases between. Germline lookup yields CDR1 SEHNR and CDR2 FQNEAQ (reference sequence). The CDR3 extends over 11 amino acids.

This rearrangement joins TRBV7-2 to TRBJ1-2, with D perhaps matching TRBD1 (6 bases). V lost 5 bases to trimming and J lost 7 bases, with 14 bases between them. CDR3 length: 13 residues. Per germline, CDR1 SGHTA and CDR2 FQGNSA. The CDR3 sequence is CASSRGGPLGYTF. The CDR3 bases are TGTGCCAGCAGCCGCGGGGGGCCCCTTGGCTACACCTTC.

J is TRBJ2-5 and V is TRBV4-1; 9 nucleotides agree with TRBD1. The end of the DNA fits TRBJ2-7 better, so the J call may be wrong. The CDR3 has 14 residues. The germline V gene encodes CDR1 MGHRA and CDR2 YSYEKL. The CDR3 loop reads CASSQGGQGYEQYF. CDR3 DNA sequence: TGCGCCAGCAGCCAAGGGGGACAGGGCTACGAGCAGTACTTC.

The rearrangement links TRBV10-3 to TRBJ1-2; TRBD1 is a possible D gene (6 bases). The V end was cut by 3 bases, the J end by 7 bases, with 21 bases between. The CDR3 loop spans 16 amino acids. Germline V gene lookup returns CDR1 ENHRY and CDR2 SYGVKD. The CDR3, as DNA: TGTGCCATCAGTGATAACCCCGGGACACAAAGACGTGGCTACACCTTC. Protein product: CAISDNPGTQRRGYTF.

V usage is TRBV6-1 and J usage is TRBJ1-6; 9 bases map to TRBD1. Germline CDR1 MNHNS, CDR2 SASEGT. CDR3 length equals 14 residues. Trimming cost V 8 bases and J 11 bases; bases outside gene matches: 10. The CDR3 is CASRPGTGWAPLHF. The CDR3 DNA follows: TGTGCCAGCCGCCCCGGGACAGGGTGGGCACCCCTCCACTTT.

The chain combines TRBV28 with TRBJ2-6; D might be TRBD2 (6 bases). V gave up 6 bases and J gave up 2 bases, with 14 bases separating them. Germline V gene data show CDR1 as MDHEN and CDR2 as SYDVKM. The CDR3 is made up of 16 amino acids. DNA for the CDR3: TGTGCCAGCAGCTCTCCCTCGGGAGCTGGGGCCAACGTCCTGACTTTC. It is translated as CASSSPSGAGANVLTF.

In nucleotides, the CDR3 is TGTGCCAGCTGCGGCTGGGAGTCATCATACAATGAGCAGTTCTTC. It encodes CASCGWESSYNEQFF. The rearrangement uses TRBV9 and TRBJ2-1; a weak D match, TRBD2 (5 bases). This CDR3 comprises 15 residues. CDR1 SGDLS and CDR2 YYNGEE come from the germline V gene. V was clipped by 7 bases and J by 4 bases, with 18 bases between them.

This rearrangement joins TRBV7-8 to TRBJ2-1; 9 nucleotides align to TRBD1. The CDR3 runs to 16 residues. The V and J ends lost 6 bases and 1 base, in that order; junction bases with no gene match: 7. CDR1 is SGHVS and CDR2 is FQNEAQ in the germline V gene. CDR3 coding DNA: TGTGCCAGCAGACGGACGGGACAGGGTTCCTACAATGAGCAGTTCTTC. Protein product: CASRRTGQGSYNEQFF. Looking up the rest from reference TRBV7-8 and TRBJ2-1 gives the full variable domain: GAGVSQSPRYKVAKRGQDVALRCDPISGHVSLFWYQQALGQGPEFLTYFQNEAQLDKSGLPSDRFFAERPEGSVSTLKIQRTQQEDSAVYLCASRRTGQGSYNEQFFGPGTRLTVL.

The chain is built from TRBV2 and TRBJ1-4; maybe TRBD1 (5 bases). V was cut by 4 bases and J by 8 bases, with 14 bases left in between. This CDR3 has 14 amino acids. Germline assignment: CDR1 SNHLY and CDR2 FYNNEI. CDR3 coding DNA: TGTGCCAGCAGTGGGGGGGGAGCGCGGGAAAAACTGTTTTTT. Its protein product is CASSGGGAREKLFF.

This chain connects TRBV10-3 to TRBJ2-7; TRBD2 aligns across 10 bases. The CDR3 totals 16 residues. Germline trimming cut 5 bases from V and 1 base from J; bases unmatched to any gene: 8. Per the germline V gene, CDR1 is ENHRY and CDR2 is SYGVKD. In DNA form, the CDR3 reads TGTGCCATCAGTCGCGATGGAGCGGGAGGGTCCTACGAGCAGTACTTC. This sequence encodes CAISRDGAGGSYEQYF.

The chain is built from TRBV5-4 and TRBJ2-5, with 9 bases that match TRBD1. The CDR3 sequence is 14 residues long. The ends lost 2 bases at V and 5 bases at J; junction bases unmatched: 4. CDR1 and CDR2 (germline): SGHNT, YYREEE (reference sequence). The CDR3 spells CASSLQGATETQYF. In DNA, the CDR3 is TGTGCCAGCAGCTTACAGGGGGCGACGGAGACCCAGTACTTC.

The gene calls are TRBV28 and TRBJ2-1; D gene uncertain. This CDR3 is built from 14 residues. V shed 4 bases and J shed 10 bases, with 17 bases lying between them. CDR1 and CDR2 from the germline V gene are MDHEN and SYDVKM. CDR3 protein: CASSSQELVREQFF. CDR3 nucleotide sequence: TGTGCCAGCAGTTCGCAGGAATTAGTCAGAGAGCAGTTCTTC.

The J gene is TRBJ1-3, the V gene TRBV7-6; 7 bases match TRBD1. V trimming: 5 bases; J trimming: 3 bases; junction bases outside the gene matches: 7. The germline gives CDR1 SGHVS, CDR2 FNYEAQ. This CDR3 is 15 amino acids long. Here the CDR3 reads CASSPTGFVGNTIYF. CDR3 sequence (DNA): TGTGCCAGCAGCCCGACAGGGTTTGTTGGAAACACCATATATTTT.